This paragraph covers one T cell receptor beta chain sequence. Its specificity is unknown. Germline CDR1 reads DFQATT; CDR2 reads SNEGSKA (reference sequence). CDR3 length: 13 amino acids. Trimming at V came to 8 bases and at J to 4 bases, leaving 10 bases not matched to a gene. With a J-beta primer mix and a sample-barcoded 5' primer, a second PCR ran about 7 to 11 cycles. TCRdb re-derived calls from the 5' RACE reads in MiXCR, one entry per CDR3 protein. This table holds roughly 1.9 million distinct CDR3 sequences, roughly two fifths found once. The sample belongs to a study of blood T cells in healthy people across ages. Study at large: Per two T cells, about one barcoded beta molecule was captured through template switching. General study results and limits: TCR beta diversity per million T cells fell roughly linearly with age.

The chain combines TRBV20-1 with TRBJ2-5, with 7 bases aligning to TRBD1. This clonotype originated in a human donor in good health. Sequencing used blood. CDR3: CSPLGQDPETQYF. Written as DNA, the CDR3 is TGCAGTCCCCTCGGACAGGACCCAGAGACCCAGTACTTC.